The following is a T cell receptor beta chain sequence with its context. Its antigen has not been determined. No base-level quality is on record; no much larger clone is a single base apart. The cohort consisted of some 670 healthy bone marrow donors. Cohort members were all nominally healthy when sampled, although unrecorded immune exposures were likely present. The donor tested CMV seronegative and was one of the 352 seronegative cohort members. A peripheral blood sample was provided by each donor, and peripheral blood mononuclear cells were used for TCR beta sequencing. Genomic DNA extraction from the blood cell samples was performed with the Qiagen DNeasy Blood Extraction Kit. The data are from a study of cytomegalovirus exposure and HLA in healthy donors (dated by TCRdb to between 2016 and 2019). With respect to the entire study: An earlier analysis of 587 of the donors reported 276 Gb of sequence data and approximately 120 million unique TCR beta sequences obtained from 150 million to 200 million T cells. An early release covering about 600 HLA-typed donors comprised about 300 gigabases of sequencing data and 85 million to 100 million unique TCR sequences. Of the roughly 400 genotyped donors, 75% to 85% were placed in the genetic ancestry cluster associated with self-reported Caucasian donors. The study aimed to test whether cataloging public T cell receptors could reveal signatures of past pathogen exposure. Using immunosequencing, the study profiled T cell repertoires from about 620 subjects and related those repertoires to cytomegalovirus serostatus. Along with the approximately 620-subject first cohort, a separate validation cohort of over a hundred different subjects was used. High-throughput TCR immunosequencing, statistical association of individual TCRs with disease status, and machine learning were combined to predict cytomegalovirus infection status. To study patterns of TCR occurrence, a later analysis re-analyzed previously published TCR beta repertoires from 600 to 750 donors and added high-resolution HLA genotyping. Rather than using new phenotypic data, the later analysis identified candidate immune exposures from TCR beta sequences and from how often those sequences occurred across donors. To decide whether each TCR beta V gene segment behaved as functional or pseudogenic, an earlier analysis of some 600 of the donors relied on high-throughput TCR beta sequencing. Alongside the repertoire data, information on donor age, sex, ethnicity and CMV serostatus was compiled. A later genetic analysis used genome-wide SNP genotypes for about 65% of the 666 donors, treating that subset as a discovery cohort. All discovery cohort repertoires had been generated on a single sequencing platform. Both class I and class II loci were covered by HLA typing, at four-digit resolution. The number of typed donors differed by locus: about 629-630 for A, B, C, DRB1 and DQB1; some 540 for DQA1; approximately 600 for DPA1; and around 450 for DPB1. Several DR-DQ haplotypes were treated as single units for association and clustering because of strong linkage in the cohort. Among several hundred genotyped donors of the cohort, an average of approximately 220,000 unique TCR beta nucleotide sequences was sequenced per donor, of which about 19% were non-productive. Findings and caveats that apply to the study as a whole: According to a later analysis, parvovirus B19, influenza, CMV and Epstein-Barr virus appeared linked to several top co-occurrence clusters. The classifier was reported to diagnose cytomegalovirus status with high specificity and sensitivity in both the original cohort and the validation cohort. CMV serostatus was the only immune exposure information available for the cohort. In the study, 150 to 200 TCR beta chains were listed as associated with cytomegalovirus. In a later genetic analysis, a missense DCLRE1C variant was associated with V-gene and J-gene trimming of TCR beta chains, and the association was replicated in an independent cohort. It was suggested by the authors that the approach could potentially be generalized to other disease states and immunological phenotypes. In a later analysis, most CMV-associated TCR beta chains were found to appear HLA-restricted, with HLA associations seemingly driven largely by CMV exposure. This cohort had only TCR beta chains sequenced, and the lack of alpha or paired-chain data limited which features could be detected. In a later analysis, HLA-associated TCR beta chains showed more clonal expansion and lower generation probabilities than non-associated chains that were equally common. Presence/absence analyses assumed roughly uniform sequencing depth across donors, an assumption that may not hold. A further reported finding was that TCR beta sequences accurately predicted the HLA-A and HLA-B alleles for most subjects in the first cohort. According to a later genetic analysis, donors in an Asian-associated ancestry cluster had fewer N-insertions in productive TCRs than the roughly 670-donor mean. A later analysis associated 15,000 to 20,000 TCR beta sequences with specific HLA alleles at a false discovery rate of 0.05. A cluster of highly shared sequence variants was judged likely to represent a technical artifact of the sequencing pipeline. The earlier analysis of almost 600 of the donors excluded some 15 rarely observed V segments, including chromosome 9 orphons, because counts were too low. Because HLA typing was unavailable for some donors at each locus, only the typed subset was used in association tests. Broadly in line with IMGT annotations, most TCR beta V segments showed up in productive rearrangements about 87% or about 30% of the time in an earlier analysis of under 700 of the donors. Linkage disequilibrium might explain the correlated functional status among segregating V segments, but an unknown experimental factor could not be excluded. While some public TCRs were present in many individuals, most TCR sequences turned up only very rarely across donors. In a later analysis, TCR association rates were found to vary across HLA loci, with the most associated TCRs seen for DRB1 alleles and the fewest for HLA-C alleles. Some IMGT-functional V segments, including TRBV6-2 and TRBV6-3, could not be told apart with the 87-base-pair reads, so those segments were excluded. In vitro tests confirmed that three of the cytomegalovirus-associated TCR beta chains recognize cytomegalovirus antigens. Assigning TCR associations to individual alleles was difficult when HLA alleles, especially DR and DQ, strongly co-occurred.

Library preparation was by the immunoSEQ multiplex PCR assay. For the multiplex PCR, a mixture combining 60 forward primers for TCR Vbeta segments and 13 reverse primers for TCR Jbeta segments was used. Amplification of the CDR3 region of rearranged TCR beta genes was performed with a multiplex PCR assay on genomic DNA. The amplified TCR beta libraries were sequenced on the Illumina HiSeq System as 87-base-pair reads. Regarding the original processing steps: Across the roughly 640 repertoires, a later analysis counted some 80 million unique TCR beta chains, roughly 11 million of which were shared by at least two donors. Raw reads were error-corrected and collapsed into unique sequences with a nearest-neighbor algorithm that merged closely related sequences to remove PCR and sequencing errors. CDR3 sequences were aligned to IMGT reference sequences to assign V, D and J gene segments. For a sequence to be retained, a match of at least six nucleotides to both a V gene segment and a J gene segment was required. Rearrangements were called productive when the CDR3 lacked stop codons and stayed in frame with V and J; all others were non-productive. Following IMGT convention, CDR3 was defined as the stretch from the second conserved V-encoded cysteine to the conserved J-encoded phenylalanine. Sequences without an unambiguous match to a single V gene segment were excluded from the earlier analysis of about 640 of the donors. An earlier analysis of a few hundred of the donors called V segments functional above 56.7% productive rearrangements and segregating when the between-donor standard deviation exceeded 5%. To diagnose cytomegalovirus status from the catalog of TCR beta chain sequences, a statistical classification framework was built. In a later analysis, TCR nucleotide sequences were compared against IMGT/GENE-DB human TR gene sequences so that V and J genes could be assigned. Using the TCRdist pipeline, a later analysis assigned CDR3 sequences along with most-parsimonious VDJ recombination scenarios. In a later analysis, each TCR beta chain was defined by its CDR3 amino acid sequence together with its V-gene family, and reads lacking a unique V-gene family were excluded. A later analysis removed several hundred highly shared, low-generation-probability nucleotide sequences to deal with suspected cross-contamination and a sequencing artifact. In a later analysis, a clonal expansion index for each public chain was calculated from normalized within-repertoire ranks of inferred template counts. In a later analysis, generation probabilities were computed using a VDJ recombination model fitted to out-of-frame rearrangements, and the results were checked against IGoR. A later analysis scored TCR-TCR, TCR-HLA and TCR-CMV co-occurrence with hypergeometric tests, applying a repertoire-size bias correction to TCR pairs. False discovery rates were estimated in a later analysis by permuting HLA or CMV assignments 20 times. In a later analysis, co-occurring TCRs were grouped using DBSCAN, with TCRdist sequence similarity added in when clustering inside HLA-allele-positive subsets. For co-occurrence clustering, repertoires with fewer than 30,000 or more than 120,000 public chains were excluded, along with 4 to 6 repertoires with anomalous nucleotide sharing. The table was pulled from immuneACCESS by TCRdb, which kept in-frame rearrangements only. Such tables lose some clones; where checked, under half of the loss comes from unresolved V genes, and the rest has no known cause. V and J calls and clone size are copied from that table; D and trimming were computed from the DNA. Here the sample has tens of thousands of clones; 70% to 80% occur a single time. The ten largest clones take up 6.3% of the sample.

The germline V gene provides CDR1 SGDLS and CDR2 YYNGEE. The CDR3 runs 15 amino acids, cysteine and phenylalanine included. The CDR3 DNA has 45 bases and is translated from base 1. The trim is 2 bases for V and 0 bases for J, with a gap of 10 bases between the germline ends. This sequence uses TRBV9 and TRBJ2-3; matching of 6 bases hints at TRBD2 as the D gene. Sequences were obtained from PBMCs. The TCR sequence derives from a man between 25 and 39 years old in good health and CMV-seronegative. CDR3 protein: CASSVVEGSTDTQYF. At the DNA level, the sequence is TGTGCCAGCAGCGTCGTGGAGGGGAGCACAGATACGCAGTATTTT.